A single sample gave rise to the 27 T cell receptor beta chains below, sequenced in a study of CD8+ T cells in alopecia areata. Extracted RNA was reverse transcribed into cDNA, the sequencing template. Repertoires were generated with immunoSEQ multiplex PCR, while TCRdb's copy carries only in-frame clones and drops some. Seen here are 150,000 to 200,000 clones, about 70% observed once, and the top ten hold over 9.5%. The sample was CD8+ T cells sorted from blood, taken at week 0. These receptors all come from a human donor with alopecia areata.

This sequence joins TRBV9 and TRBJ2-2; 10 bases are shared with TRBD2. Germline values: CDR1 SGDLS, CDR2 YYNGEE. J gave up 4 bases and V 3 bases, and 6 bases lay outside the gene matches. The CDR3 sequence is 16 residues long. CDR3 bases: TGTGCCAGCAGCGAAAGCGGGGGGGTCCCCACCGGGGAGCTGTTTTTT. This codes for CASSESGGVPTGELFF.

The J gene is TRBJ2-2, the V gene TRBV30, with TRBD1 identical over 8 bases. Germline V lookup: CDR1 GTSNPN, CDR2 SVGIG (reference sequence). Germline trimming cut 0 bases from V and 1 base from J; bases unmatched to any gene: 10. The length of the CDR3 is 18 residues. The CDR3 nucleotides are TGTGCCTGGAGTGTAAAAATTTGGGGGACAGGGAACACCGGGGAGCTGTTTTTT. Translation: CAWSVKIWGTGNTGELFF.

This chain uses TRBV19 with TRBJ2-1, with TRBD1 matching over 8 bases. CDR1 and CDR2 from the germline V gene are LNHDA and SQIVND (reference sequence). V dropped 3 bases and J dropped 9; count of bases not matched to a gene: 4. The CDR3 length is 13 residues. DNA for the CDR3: TGTGCCAGTAGTATGACAGGGGTGGGTGAGCAGTTCTTC. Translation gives CASSMTGVGEQFF.

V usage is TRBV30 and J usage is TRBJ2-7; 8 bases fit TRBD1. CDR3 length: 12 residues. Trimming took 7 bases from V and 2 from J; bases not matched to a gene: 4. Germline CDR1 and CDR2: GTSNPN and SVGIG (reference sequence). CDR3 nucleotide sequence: TGTGCCTTTGACAGGGGAACCTACGAGCAGTACTTC. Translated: CAFDRGTYEQYF.

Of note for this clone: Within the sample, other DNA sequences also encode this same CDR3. CDR3 loop: CASSDRVYGYTF. The CDR3 bases are TGTGCCAGCAGCGACCGGGTCTATGGCTACACCTTC. The chain recombines TRBV9 with TRBJ1-2, with D unclear. The CDR3 is 12 amino acids. Trimming removed 3 bases from V and 4 bases from J, with 7 bases in between. CDR1 is SGDLS and CDR2 is YYNGEE in the germline V gene.

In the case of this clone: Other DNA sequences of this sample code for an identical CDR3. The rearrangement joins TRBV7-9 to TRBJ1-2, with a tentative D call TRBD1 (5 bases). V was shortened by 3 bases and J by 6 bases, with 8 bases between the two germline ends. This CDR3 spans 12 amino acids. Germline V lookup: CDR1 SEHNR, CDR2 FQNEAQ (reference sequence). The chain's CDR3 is CASSLGGNGYTF. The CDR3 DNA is TGTGCCAGCAGCTTGGGGGGGAATGGCTACACCTTC.

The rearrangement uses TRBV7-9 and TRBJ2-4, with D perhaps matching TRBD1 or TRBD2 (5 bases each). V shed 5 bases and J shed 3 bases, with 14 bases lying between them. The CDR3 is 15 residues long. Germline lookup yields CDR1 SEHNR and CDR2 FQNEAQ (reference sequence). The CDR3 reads CASSHSGTGKNIQYF. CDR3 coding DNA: TGTGCCAGCAGCCACTCCGGGACGGGCAAAAACATTCAGTACTTC.

CDR3 sequence (DNA): TGTGCCACCAGCAGAACTGACAGGGCCAATGAGCAGTTCTTC. This sequence encodes CATSRTDRANEQFF. J is TRBJ2-1 and V is TRBV15; 7 nucleotides align to TRBD1. The ends lost 2 bases at V and 6 bases at J; junction bases unmatched: 4. Germline V lookup: CDR1 LNHNV, CDR2 YYDKDF (reference sequence). There are 14 residues in the CDR3.

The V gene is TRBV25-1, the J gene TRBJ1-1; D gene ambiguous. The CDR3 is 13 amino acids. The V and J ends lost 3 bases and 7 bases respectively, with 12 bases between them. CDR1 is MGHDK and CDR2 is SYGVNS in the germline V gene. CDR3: CASSDPGEFEAFF. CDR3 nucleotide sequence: TGTGCCAGCAGTGACCCTGGGGAGTTTGAAGCTTTCTTT. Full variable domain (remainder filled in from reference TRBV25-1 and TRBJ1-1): EADIYQTPRYLVIGTGKKITLECSQTMGHDKMYWYQQDPGMELHLIHYSYGVNSTEKGDLSSESTVSRIRTEHFPLTLESARPSHTSQYLCASSDPGEFEAFFGQGTRLTVV.

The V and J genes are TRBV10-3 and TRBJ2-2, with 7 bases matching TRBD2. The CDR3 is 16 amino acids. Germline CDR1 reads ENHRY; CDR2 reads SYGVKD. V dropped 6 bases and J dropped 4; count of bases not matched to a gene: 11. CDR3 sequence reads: CAISPRSGEPTGELFF. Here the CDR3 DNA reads TGTGCCATCAGCCCCAGGAGCGGGGAACCCACCGGGGAGCTGTTTTTT.

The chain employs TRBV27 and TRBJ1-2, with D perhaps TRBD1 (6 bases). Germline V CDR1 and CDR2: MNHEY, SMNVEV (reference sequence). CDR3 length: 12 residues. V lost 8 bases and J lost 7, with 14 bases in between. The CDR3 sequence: CASGQGPGGYTF. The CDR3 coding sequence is TGTGCCAGCGGTCAGGGGCCCGGTGGCTACACCTTC.

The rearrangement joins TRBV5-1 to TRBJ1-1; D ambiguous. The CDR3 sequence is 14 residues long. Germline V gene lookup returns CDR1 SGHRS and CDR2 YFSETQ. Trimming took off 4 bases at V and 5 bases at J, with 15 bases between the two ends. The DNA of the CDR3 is TGCGCCAGCAGCCCATACACCGGAGAGACTGAAGCTTTCTTT. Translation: CASSPYTGETEAFF.

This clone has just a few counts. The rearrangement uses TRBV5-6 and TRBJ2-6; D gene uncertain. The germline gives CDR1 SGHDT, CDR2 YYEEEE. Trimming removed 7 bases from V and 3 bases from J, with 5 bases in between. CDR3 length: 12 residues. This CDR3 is CASGLGANVLTF. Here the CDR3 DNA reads TGTGCCAGCGGCCTTGGGGCCAACGTCCTGACTTTC. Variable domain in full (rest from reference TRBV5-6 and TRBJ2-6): DAGVTQSPTHLIKTRGQQVTLRCSPKSGHDTVSWYQQALGQGPQFIFQYYEEEERQRGNFPDRFSGHQFPNYSSELNVNALLLGDSALYLCASGLGANVLTFGAGSRLTVL.

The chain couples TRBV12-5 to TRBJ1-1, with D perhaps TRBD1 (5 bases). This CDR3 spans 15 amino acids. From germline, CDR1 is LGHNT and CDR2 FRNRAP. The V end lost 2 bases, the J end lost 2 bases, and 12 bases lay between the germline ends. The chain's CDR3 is CASGLRDAKNTEAFF. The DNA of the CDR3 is TGTGCTAGTGGTTTGCGGGACGCTAAAAACACTGAAGCTTTCTTT.

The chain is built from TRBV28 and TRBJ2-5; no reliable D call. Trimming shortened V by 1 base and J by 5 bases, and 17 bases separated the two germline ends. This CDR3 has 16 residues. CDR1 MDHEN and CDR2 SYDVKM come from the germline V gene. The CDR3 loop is CASSLSTTSPEETQYF. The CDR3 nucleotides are TGTGCCAGCAGTTTATCCACAACCTCCCCGGAGGAGACCCAGTACTTC.

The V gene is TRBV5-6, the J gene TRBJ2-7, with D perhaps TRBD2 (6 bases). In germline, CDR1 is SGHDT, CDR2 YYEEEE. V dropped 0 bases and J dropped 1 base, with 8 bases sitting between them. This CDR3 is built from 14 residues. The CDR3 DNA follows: TGTGCCAGCAGCTTGGTAGCGGCTTCCTACGAGCAGTACTTC. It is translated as CASSLVAASYEQYF.

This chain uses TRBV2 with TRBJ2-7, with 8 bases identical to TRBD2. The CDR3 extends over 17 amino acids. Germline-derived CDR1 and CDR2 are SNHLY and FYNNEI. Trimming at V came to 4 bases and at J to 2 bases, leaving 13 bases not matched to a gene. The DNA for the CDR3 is TGTGCCAGCAGTGTAGACCCCTCCCGGGGGGGCGCCTACGAGCAGTACTTC. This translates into CASSVDPSRGGAYEQYF.

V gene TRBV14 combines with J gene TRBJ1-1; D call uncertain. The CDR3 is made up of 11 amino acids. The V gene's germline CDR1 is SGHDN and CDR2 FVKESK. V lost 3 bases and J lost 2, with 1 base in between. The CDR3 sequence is CASSHNTEAFF. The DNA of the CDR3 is TGTGCCAGCAGCCACAACACTGAAGCTTTCTTT.

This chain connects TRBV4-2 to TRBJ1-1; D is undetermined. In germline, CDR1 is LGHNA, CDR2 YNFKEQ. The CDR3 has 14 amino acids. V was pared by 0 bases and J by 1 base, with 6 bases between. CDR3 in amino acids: CASSQEGTNTEAFF. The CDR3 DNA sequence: TGTGCCAGCAGCCAAGAGGGCACGAACACTGAAGCTTTCTTT.

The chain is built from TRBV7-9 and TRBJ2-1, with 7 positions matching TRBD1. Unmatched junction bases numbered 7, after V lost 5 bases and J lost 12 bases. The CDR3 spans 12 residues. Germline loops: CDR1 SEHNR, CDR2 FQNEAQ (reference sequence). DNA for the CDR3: TGTGCCAGCAGCCCCGGGACAGAAGCGCAGTTCTTC. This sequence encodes CASSPGTEAQFF.

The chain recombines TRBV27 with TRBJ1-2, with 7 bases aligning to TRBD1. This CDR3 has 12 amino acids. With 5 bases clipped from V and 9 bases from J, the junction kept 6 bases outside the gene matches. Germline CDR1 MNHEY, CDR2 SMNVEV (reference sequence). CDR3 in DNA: TGTGCCAGCAGTAGAAGGGGGCACAGCTACACCTTC. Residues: CASSRRGHSYTF.

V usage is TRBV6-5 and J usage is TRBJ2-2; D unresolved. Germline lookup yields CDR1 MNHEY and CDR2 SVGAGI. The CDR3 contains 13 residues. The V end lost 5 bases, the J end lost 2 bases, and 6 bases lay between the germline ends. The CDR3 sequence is CASSRRNTGELFF. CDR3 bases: TGTGCCAGCAGTCGGAGAAACACCGGGGAGCTGTTTTTT.

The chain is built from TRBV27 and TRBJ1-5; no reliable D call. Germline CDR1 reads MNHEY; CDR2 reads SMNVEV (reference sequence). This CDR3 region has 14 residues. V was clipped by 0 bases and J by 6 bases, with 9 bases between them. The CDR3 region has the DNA TGTGCCAGCAGTTTATCTTCGTTTGGTCAGCCCCAGCATTTT. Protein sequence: CASSLSSFGQPQHF.

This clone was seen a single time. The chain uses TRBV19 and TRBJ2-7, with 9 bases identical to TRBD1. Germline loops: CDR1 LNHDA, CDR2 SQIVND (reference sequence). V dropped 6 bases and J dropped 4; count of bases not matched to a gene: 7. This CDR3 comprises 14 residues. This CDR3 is CASRPGQGFYEQYF. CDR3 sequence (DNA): TGTGCCAGTAGGCCGGGACAGGGTTTTTACGAGCAGTACTTC.

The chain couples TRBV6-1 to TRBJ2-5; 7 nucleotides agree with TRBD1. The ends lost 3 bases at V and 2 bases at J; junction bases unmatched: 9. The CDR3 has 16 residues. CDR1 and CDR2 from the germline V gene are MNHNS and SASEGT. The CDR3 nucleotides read TGTGCCAGCAGTGAGGCGACAGGGTTTGGGCAAGAGACCCAGTACTTC. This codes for CASSEATGFGQETQYF.

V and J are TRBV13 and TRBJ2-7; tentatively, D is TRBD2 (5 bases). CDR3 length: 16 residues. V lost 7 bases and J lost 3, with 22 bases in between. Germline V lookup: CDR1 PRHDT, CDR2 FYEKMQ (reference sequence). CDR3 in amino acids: CASTTRVLREGYEQYF. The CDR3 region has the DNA TGTGCCAGCACCACAAGGGTCCTAAGAGAGGGCTACGAGCAGTACTTC.

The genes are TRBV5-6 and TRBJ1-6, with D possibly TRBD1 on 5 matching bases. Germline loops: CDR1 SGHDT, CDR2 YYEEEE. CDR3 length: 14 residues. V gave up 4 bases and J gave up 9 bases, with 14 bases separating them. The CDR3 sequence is CASSRQGAASPLHF. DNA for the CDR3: TGTGCCAGCAGCCGTCAAGGGGCTGCTTCACCCCTCCACTTT.